The 11 T cell receptor beta chains below come from one sample, sequenced in a study of cytomegalovirus exposure and HLA in healthy donors. Sequenced by immunoSEQ multiplex PCR; TCRdb stores in-frame clones only, minus some. The table has about 260,000 clones, roughly 91% seen once. Material for sequencing was PBMCs. The receptors were sampled from a young woman in good health and CMV-seronegative.

A note on this clone: Other DNA sequences in the same sample also yield this CDR3. The rearrangement links TRBV29-1 to TRBJ2-7, with D possibly matching TRBD1 (5 bases). Germline V CDR1 and CDR2: SQVTM, ANQGSEA. The length of the CDR3 is 13 residues. V was clipped by 1 base and J by 2 bases, with 9 bases between them. CDR3 sequence reads: CSVEGQGPYEQYF. CDR3 coding DNA: TGCAGCGTTGAAGGGCAGGGCCCCTACGAGCAGTACTTC.

V and J are TRBV2 and TRBJ1-3; D might be TRBD1 (6 bases). Deletions cut 3 bases from V and 3 bases from J, with 18 bases between. CDR1 is SNHLY, CDR2 FYNNEI, per germline. This CDR3 is built from 17 residues. The CDR3 region is CASSDTFPGAVGNTIYF. The CDR3 DNA reads TGTGCCAGCAGTGATACTTTCCCAGGGGCGGTTGGAAACACCATATATTTT. Full variable domain (missing parts from reference TRBV2 and TRBJ1-3): EPEVTQTPSHQVTQMGQEVILRCVPISNHLYFYWYRQILGQKVEFLVSFYNNEISEKSEIFDDQFSVERPDGSNFTLKIRSTKLEDSAMYFCASSDTFPGAVGNTIYFGEGSWLTVV.

The CDR3 sequence: CSVQVTYEQYF. CDR3 DNA: TGCAGCGTACAGGTTACCTACGAGCAGTACTTC. The J gene is TRBJ2-7, the V gene TRBV29-1, with a possible D match to TRBD1 (5 bases). Looked up from germline, CDR1 is SQVTM and CDR2 is ANQGSEA. This CDR3 is 11 amino acids long. V lost 6 bases, J lost 2 bases, and 8 bases lay in between.

The chain combines TRBV9 with TRBJ2-7; D gene unclear. In germline, CDR1 is SGDLS, CDR2 YYNGEE. The length of the CDR3 is 14 residues. Trimming removed 0 bases at V and 3 bases at J, with 10 bases between. The CDR3 bases are TGTGCCAGCAGCGTAGGGGTAGGGCTCTACGAGCAGTACTTC. Protein: CASSVGVGLYEQYF.

The rearrangement links TRBV29-1 to TRBJ2-2, with TRBD2 identical over 8 bases. The CDR3 contains 14 residues. The trim removed 7 bases at V and 0 bases at J, leaving 4 bases unmatched. Germline assignment: CDR1 SQVTM and CDR2 ANQGSEA. The CDR3 sequence: CSAFSGTNTGELFF. DNA of the CDR3: TGCAGCGCCTTTAGCGGGACGAACACCGGGGAGCTGTTTTTT.

The chain uses TRBV7-2 and TRBJ2-7; D unresolved. Trimming shortened V by 0 bases and J by 3 bases, and 3 bases separated the two germline ends. Germline V gene data show CDR1 as SGHTA and CDR2 as FQGNSA. The CDR3 totals 12 residues. CDR3 DNA: TGTGCCAGCAGCTTAGCGAACTACGAGCAGTACTTC. Translated, it gives CASSLANYEQYF.

This clone was detected once. The rearrangement uses TRBV5-1 and TRBJ2-5; TRBD2 matches 8 bases. Losses at the gene ends were 2 bases for V and 2 bases for J; bases not matched to a gene: 2. Germline V gene sequence: CDR1 SGHRS, CDR2 YFSETQ. The CDR3 spans 14 residues. The CDR3 bases are TGCGCCAGCAGCTTTGGCGGGAGGCAAGAGACCCAGTACTTC. Its translation: CASSFGGRQETQYF.

The chain employs TRBV19 and TRBJ1-5; D is perhaps TRBD1 (5 bases). The V end lost 6 bases, the J end lost 6 bases, and 9 bases lay between the germline ends. In germline, CDR1 is LNHDA, CDR2 SQIVND (reference sequence). The CDR3 spans 12 residues. The CDR3 coding sequence is TGTGCCAGTAGGGCTGGGGGTCAGCCCCAGCATTTT. The encoded protein is CASRAGGQPQHF.

The chain is built from TRBV5-1 and TRBJ2-6; the D is unclear. This CDR3 spans 14 amino acids. CDR1 is SGHRS and CDR2 is YFSETQ in the germline V gene. V was cut by 0 bases and J by 0 bases, with 1 base left in between. CDR3 sequence (DNA): TGCGCCAGCAGCTTGGGCTCTGGGGCCAACGTCCTGACTTTC. This encodes CASSLGSGANVLTF.

This rearrangement joins TRBV21-1 to TRBJ2-7; TRBD1 is the table's D call and was not checked against the DNA. TRBV21-1 is an annotated pseudogene. This CDR3 has 14 amino acids. The CDR3 DNA reads TGTGCCAGCAGCAAAGCGGGCACCTCCTACGAGCAGTACTTC. Translated, it gives CASSKAGTSYEQYF.

This chain links TRBV7-9 with TRBJ2-5; D is perhaps TRBD2 (5 bases). Germline assignment: CDR1 SEHNR and CDR2 FQNEAQ (reference sequence). This CDR3 is built from 14 residues. Trimming removed 5 bases at V and 2 bases at J, with 12 bases between. Written as DNA, the CDR3 is TGTGCCAGCAGCCCGGGGTTCGGGCAAGAGACCCAGTACTTC. Amino acid sequence: CASSPGFGQETQYF.